A selection of T cell receptor beta chains follows, all from one sample in a study of cytomegalovirus exposure and HLA in healthy donors. The method was immunoSEQ multiplex PCR; TCRdb's version includes in-frame clones alone and lacks a portion of them. The sample holds around 190,000 clones, 81% seen once. The specimen was PBMCs. The receptors originated from a man aged 18 to 30 in good health and CMV-seronegative. Each CDR3 is given with its conserved first and last residue. The D gene is left open where the match is weak. Clone size is shown for a subset of rows, as once, few, many or a class of expanded clone.

J gene: TRBJ2-5
clone size: .
D gene: TRBD1
V gene: TRBV7-8
CDR3 protein: CASSPGGPGQGRGETQYF
CDR3 DNA: TGTGCCAGCAGCCCAGGAGGACCGGGACAGGGGAGGGGAGAGACCCAGTACTTC

J gene: TRBJ1-2
clone size: .
D gene: .
V gene: TRBV7-9
CDR3 protein: CASSLQGNGYTF
CDR3 DNA: TGTGCCAGCAGCCTACAGGGTAACGGCTACACCTTC

J gene: TRBJ2-4
clone size: .
D gene: .
V gene: TRBV18
CDR3 protein: CASSGSGENIQYF
CDR3 DNA: TGTGCCAGCTCAGGTTCAGGGGAAAACATTCAGTACTTC

J gene: TRBJ1-2
clone size: .
D gene: .
V gene: TRBV6-1
CDR3 protein: CASSEAAGYEGYTF
CDR3 DNA: TGTGCCAGCAGTGAAGCGGCAGGGTATGAGGGCTACACCTTC

J gene: TRBJ1-3
clone size: .
D gene: TRBD1
V gene: TRBV11-2
CDR3 protein: CASSPRQGVSGNTIYF
CDR3 DNA: TGTGCCAGCAGCCCTAGACAGGGAGTCTCTGGAAACACCATATATTTT

J gene: TRBJ2-1
clone size: .
D gene: .
V gene: TRBV30
CDR3 protein: CAWSVMEGRRYNEQFF
CDR3 DNA: TGTGCCTGGAGTGTAATGGAGGGGAGGAGGTACAATGAGCAGTTCTTC

J gene: TRBJ2-2
clone size: .
D gene: TRBD2
V gene: TRBV6-5
CDR3 protein: CASSYSGRATGELFF
CDR3 DNA: TGTGCCAGCAGTTATAGCGGGAGAGCGACCGGGGAGCTGTTTTTT

J gene: TRBJ1-2
clone size: .
D gene: .
V gene: TRBV5-4
CDR3 protein: CASSLEGKRHGYTF
CDR3 DNA: TGTGCCAGCAGCTTGGAGGGGAAACGCCATGGCTACACCTTC

J gene: TRBJ2-1
clone size: once
D gene: TRBD1
V gene: TRBV19
CDR3 protein: CASRIWGQGDNEQFF
CDR3 DNA: TGTGCCAGTAGGATATGGGGACAGGGAGACAATGAGCAGTTCTTC

J gene: TRBJ2-3
clone size: .
D gene: .
V gene: TRBV30
CDR3 protein: CAWSAPIRVANSPSTDTQYF
CDR3 DNA: TGTGCCTGGAGTGCCCCTATCAGGGTGGCTAACTCCCCTTCCACAGATACGCAGTATTTT

J gene: TRBJ2-1
clone size: .
D gene: TRBD2
V gene: TRBV9
CDR3 protein: CASSVAGRLARYNEQFF
CDR3 DNA: TGTGCCAGCAGCGTAGCCGGAAGACTAGCGAGATACAATGAGCAGTTCTTC

J gene: TRBJ1-4
clone size: .
D gene: .
V gene: TRBV5-6
CDR3 protein: CASSLRGNNEKLFF
CDR3 DNA: TGTGCCAGCAGCTTGCGAGGGAATAATGAAAAACTGTTTTTT

J gene: TRBJ1-2
clone size: .
D gene: .
V gene: TRBV7-9
CDR3 protein: CASRTGTGQSGYTF
CDR3 DNA: TGTGCCAGCAGAACTGGTACAGGACAGTCTGGCTACACCTTC

J gene: TRBJ1-2
clone size: .
D gene: .
V gene: TRBV2
CDR3 protein: CASMREYDGYTF
CDR3 DNA: TGTGCCAGCATGCGAGAGTACGATGGCTACACCTTC

J gene: TRBJ2-7
clone size: .
D gene: TRBD1
V gene: TRBV15
CDR3 protein: CATSRAGTGRYEQYF
CDR3 DNA: TGTGCCACCAGCAGAGCAGGGACAGGGCGCTACGAGCAGTACTTC

J gene: TRBJ1-2
clone size: .
D gene: .
V gene: TRBV2
CDR3 protein: CASSEDRGGRPGNYGYTF
CDR3 DNA: TGTGCCAGCAGTGAAGACCGGGGAGGGAGGCCGGGGAACTATGGCTACACCTTC

J gene: TRBJ1-6
clone size: .
D gene: .
V gene: TRBV18
CDR3 protein: CASSPGGPGNSPLHF
CDR3 DNA: TGTGCCAGCTCACCCGGGGGGCCCGGTAATTCACCCCTCCACTTT